The rows below give T cell receptor beta chains drawn from one sample of a study of T-cell reconstitution after alpha-beta-depleted transplantation in children. One entry per CDR3 protein results from TCRdb running MiXCR on the PCR reads. The sample carries a few hundred thousand distinct CDR3 sequences, 20% recorded once. This material consisted of PBMCs from the stem cell graft donor, taken from the stem cell graft. All receptors derive from a human donor who donated a stem cell graft to a child with acute myeloid leukemia. CDR3s leave out the opening cysteine and the closing phenylalanine or tryptophan. Clone sizes are given selectively: once, few, many, or a class where the clone is expanded.

size	V	CDR3
.	TRBV4-2	ASSQDRQGFYEQY
.	TRBV20-1	SALKPGLAGEKIQY
.	TRBV20-1	SALLAGGFYEQF
many	TRBV20-1	SATTSDWGVGTQY
.	TRBV12-3/TRBV12-4	ASSLTASPETQY
.	TRBV5-1	ASRDPRDVSYEQY
.	TRBV12-3/TRBV12-4	ASSGGGNIQY
.	TRBV20-1	SASGDNEQF
few	TRBV19	ASSIAFAQVSGNTIY
.	TRBV29-1	SVGQVLNTEAF
.	TRBV28	ASTAGAPDTQY
.	TRBV20-1	SADYGSYNEQF
.	TRBV5-1	ASSLEFDTQY
few	TRBV25-1	ASSDLGSYEQY
many	TRBV20-1	SAPERFMNTEAF
once	TRBV12-3/TRBV12-4	ASSLTGTVVSEQY
many	TRBV20-1	SAPVGKGSYNEQF
few	TRBV3-1	ASSQGLADEQF
many	TRBV20-1	SARGGLAGAETQY
.	TRBV5-6	ASSLTTPPYEQY